This TCR beta chain was documented in a study of cytomegalovirus exposure and HLA in healthy donors. Overall study results and limits: Presence/absence results assume similar sequencing depth per donor, which may not hold. Within an earlier analysis, most TCR beta V segments proved productive either about 90% or about 30% of the time. Several top significant clusters appeared, in a later analysis, to be linked to common viral pathogens.

On this clone itself: The antigen is undetermined.

Germline V gene data show CDR1 as SGHRS and CDR2 as YFSETQ. This CDR3 region has 14 residues. V was clipped by 3 bases and J by 6 bases, with 14 bases between them. A multiplex PCR was run with 60 Vbeta primers and 13 Jbeta primers. Measured with immunoSEQ multiplex PCR; TCRdb has only the in-frame clones, and not every one. The sample carries 75,000 to 90,000 clones, 72% recorded once. This rearrangement joins TRBV5-1 to TRBJ2-3, with D possibly TRBD1 on 6 matching bases. Sequenced sample: PBMCs. The clonotype comes from a woman in her thirties or forties in good health and CMV-seropositive. The CDR3 is CASSYGQRGDTQYF. The CDR3 DNA sequence: TGCGCCAGCAGCTATGGACAGAGAGGGGATACGCAGTATTTT.